This is a list of T cell receptor beta chains from one sample in a study of control samples from healthy donors and cancer patients. Assay used: immunoSEQ multiplex PCR; TCRdb lists only in-frame clones, some missing. The profile shows 150,000 or so clones, 88% of them singletons. The specimen was blood. These receptors all stem from a man between 18 and 35 years old in good health. CDR3s include the opening cysteine and the closing phenylalanine or tryptophan. A D gene is named only where the DNA matches it firmly. Not all rows give a size; the values are once, few, many and, for expanded clones, a class.

TRBV9	NA	TRBJ2-5	TRBD1	CASSPGDSRETQYF	TGTGCCAGCAGCCCCGGGGACAGCCGGGAGACCCAGTACTTC
TRBV4-3	few	TRBJ2-1	TRBD2	CASSHDLAGEGYNEQFF	TGCGCCAGCAGCCATGATCTAGCGGGGGAAGGCTACAATGAGCAGTTCTTC
TRBV4-3	once	TRBJ1-4	TRBD1	CASSHEPGQGNEKLFF	TGCGCCAGCAGCCATGAACCGGGACAGGGGAATGAAAAACTGTTTTTT
TRBV6-5	NA	TRBJ2-3	TRBD2	CASSYSGKGGTDTQYF	TGTGCCAGCAGTTACTCGGGAAAGGGAGGGACAGATACGCAGTATTTT
TRBV28	NA	TRBJ1-2	NA	CASSKRGRANYGYTF	TGTGCCAGCAGTAAGAGGGGAAGGGCTAACTATGGCTACACCTTC
TRBV4-2	NA	TRBJ2-5	TRBD1	CASSQDVGPGQGGFGETQYF	TGTGCCAGCAGCCAAGATGTAGGCCCGGGACAGGGGGGGTTCGGGGAGACCCAGTACTTC
TRBV30	NA	TRBJ1-1	TRBD1	CAWSVNRGTEAFF	TGTGCCTGGAGTGTAAACAGGGGAACTGAAGCTTTCTTT
TRBV9	NA	TRBJ2-2	NA	CASSFAGPNTGELFF	TGTGCCAGCAGCTTCGCAGGGCCGAACACCGGGGAGCTGTTTTTT
TRBV19	NA	TRBJ2-7	NA	CASSTGDISYEQYF	TGTGCCAGTAGTACGGGTGACATCTCCTACGAGCAGTACTTC
TRBV19	NA	TRBJ1-2	TRBD1	CASSIAHRGGYGYTF	TGTGCCAGTAGTATTGCTCACAGGGGAGGCTATGGCTACACCTTC
TRBV7-2	NA	TRBJ2-7	NA	CASSLGLMSYEQYF	TGTGCCAGCAGCTTAGGGCTCATGAGCTACGAGCAGTACTTC
TRBV28	NA	TRBJ1-5	NA	CASSLPGNSNQPQHF	TGTGCCAGCAGTTTACCAGGGAATAGCAATCAGCCCCAGCATTTT
TRBV10-1	once	TRBJ2-7	NA	CARGGRGGYEQYF	TGCGCCAGAGGGGGAAGAGGGGGTTACGAGCAGTACTTC
TRBV6-5	NA	TRBJ1-3	TRBD1	CASSTGQGRNTIYF	TGTGCCAGCAGTACCGGACAGGGACGAAACACCATATATTTT
TRBV5-4	NA	TRBJ2-1	NA	CASSLDGSRYNEQFF	TGTGCCAGCAGCTTGGATGGGTCACGATACAATGAGCAGTTCTTC
TRBV5-1	NA	TRBJ2-7	NA	CASRTRDEDEQYF	TGCGCCAGCAGGACTCGGGACGAAGACGAGCAGTACTTC
TRBV4-2	NA	TRBJ2-3	TRBD2	CASSQGSPSGGMYF	TGTGCCAGCAGCCAAGGTTCGCCTAGCGGGGGGATGTATTTT
TRBV5-6	NA	TRBJ1-1	TRBD1	CASSFGQGDTEAFF	TGTGCCAGCAGCTTCGGACAGGGAGACACTGAAGCTTTCTTT
TRBV28	once	TRBJ2-2	NA	CASSFGGFTGELFF	TGTGCCAGCAGTTTTGGTGGGTTCACCGGGGAGCTGTTTTTT
TRBV30	NA	TRBJ2-7	TRBD1	CASGTGTSYEQYF	TGTGCCTCTGGGACAGGAACCTCCTACGAGCAGTACTTC
TRBV19	NA	TRBJ1-1	NA	CASSIVPNTEAFF	TGTGCCAGTAGTATAGTCCCGAACACTGAAGCTTTCTTT
TRBV6-5	NA	TRBJ1-6	NA	CASRGRNSPLHF	TGTGCCAGCAGGGGTAGGAATTCACCCCTCCACTTT
TRBV5-4	NA	TRBJ1-1	NA	CASSLNRDPEAFF	TGTGCCAGCAGCTTGAACAGGGACCCTGAAGCTTTCTTT
TRBV7-3	NA	TRBJ2-2	TRBD2	CASSEAGGNTGELFF	TGTGCCAGCAGCGAAGCGGGGGGAAACACCGGGGAGCTGTTTTTT
TRBV18	NA	TRBJ2-3	NA	CASSPPRDTDTQYF	TGTGCCAGCTCACCACCCAGGGACACAGATACGCAGTATTTT
TRBV7-8	NA	TRBJ2-7	NA	CASGLGSSYEQYF	TGTGCCAGCGGTTTGGGGAGCTCCTACGAGCAGTACTTC
TRBV7-6	NA	TRBJ1-6	NA	CASSLNRVSVNSPLHF	TGTGCCAGCAGCCTGAACAGGGTATCGGTTAATTCACCCCTCCACTTT
TRBV6-4	NA	TRBJ2-3	NA	CASLWTGSTRDTQYF	TGTGCCAGCCTCTGGACGGGGTCCACGCGTGATACGCAGTATTTT
TRBV7-2	NA	TRBJ2-3	TRBD2	CASSLVVQIGGGTDTQYF	TGTGCCAGCAGCTTAGTTGTCCAAATCGGGGGGGGCACAGATACGCAGTATTTT
TRBV11-2	NA	TRBJ2-3	TRBD2	CASSFMSGGPADTQYF	TGTGCCAGCAGCTTTATGTCGGGGGGGCCTGCAGATACGCAGTATTTT
TRBV4-2	NA	TRBJ1-4	TRBD1	CASTGQGGAEKLFF	TGTGCCAGCACCGGACAGGGAGGAGCTGAAAAACTGTTTTTT
TRBV3-1/TRBV3-2	NA	TRBJ1-3	TRBD1	CASSRETGTGNTIYF	TGTGCCAGCAGCCGAGAGACAGGGACTGGAAACACCATATATTTT
TRBV30	NA	TRBJ1-1	NA	CAWGEDHTEAFF	TGTGCCTGGGGGGAGGACCACACTGAAGCTTTCTTT
TRBV7-8	NA	TRBJ1-2	TRBD1	CASSLVVGRGRLNYGYTF	TGTGCCAGCAGCTTAGTCGTGGGCAGGGGGCGACTCAACTATGGCTACACCTTC
TRBV4-1	NA	TRBJ2-3	TRBD2	CASSQDMRGTQYF	TGCGCCAGCAGCCAAGATATGCGGGGGACGCAGTATTTT
TRBV15	NA	TRBJ2-5	NA	CATSREVSVSGVAQYF	TGTGCCACCAGCAGAGAAGTGTCTGTCTCGGGGGTGGCCCAGTACTTC
TRBV28	NA	TRBJ2-7	TRBD1	CASSLYGQGAYEQYF	TGTGCCAGCAGTTTGTATGGACAGGGCGCCTACGAGCAGTACTTC
TRBV4-3	NA	TRBJ2-1	NA	CASSLLLKGSSYNEQFF	TGCGCCAGCAGCCTCCTACTAAAAGGGAGCTCCTACAATGAGCAGTTCTTC
TRBV29-1	NA	TRBJ2-7	TRBD1	CSVERTGGSYEQYF	TGCAGCGTTGAAAGGACAGGGGGATCCTACGAGCAGTACTTC
TRBV5-6	NA	TRBJ2-5	NA	CASSAPRYQETQYF	TGTGCCAGCAGCGCCCCTAGGTACCAAGAGACCCAGTACTTC
TRBV10-3	NA	TRBJ2-5	NA	CAISDQQETQYF	TGTGCCATCAGTGATCAGCAAGAGACCCAGTACTTC
TRBV6-2/TRBV6-3	NA	TRBJ2-2	NA	CASSYGSVRLTGELFF	TGTGCCAGCAGTTACGGGTCTGTCCGACTGACCGGGGAGCTGTTTTTT
TRBV6-6	NA	TRBJ1-4	TRBD1	CASSYADRGPLLFF	TGTGCCAGCAGTTACGCGGACAGGGGTCCTTTACTGTTTTTT
TRBV14	few	TRBJ2-7	NA	CASSQDGRVTEQYF	TGTGCCAGCAGCCAAGACGGGCGAGTAACCGAGCAGTACTTC
TRBV7-8	few	TRBJ2-5	NA	CASSLIADLQETQYF	TGTGCCAGCAGCTTAATAGCTGATCTTCAAGAGACCCAGTACTTC